This TCR beta chain was sequenced during a study of PD-L1 blockade in urothelial cancer. In the study overall: Patients started atezolizumab in the mid-2010s, 1,200 mg intravenously every 3 weeks. Researchers looked at the blood 3 weeks (second dose) and 6 weeks after treatment began. General study points: More expansion of tumor-associated blood clones, seen at 3 weeks, marked durable-benefit patients.

Generated by immunoSEQ multiplex PCR, the TCRdb table keeps only in-frame clones and is missing some. The table lists 40,000 to 60,000 clones, approximately 80% of them singletons, with approximately 8.8% in the top ten. Indicated time point: peripheral blood 6 weeks after treatment start. Patients in the study were battling locally advanced or metastatic urothelial carcinoma. Germline values: CDR1 MNHNS, CDR2 SASEGT. The CDR3 spans 13 residues. Trimming took 0 bases from V and 14 from J, leaving 15 bases between them. As regards this clone: Its antigen remains unknown.

The sequence was obtained from a man between 65 and 85 years old with urothelial cancer. The rearrangement uses TRBV6-1 and TRBJ2-3, with D perhaps TRBD2 (6 bases). The input for sequencing was PBMCs, taken around atezolizumab (anti-PD-L1) treatment. The CDR3 bases are TGTGCCAGCAGTGAAGCTGGATCCCCCGGGGGGTATTTT. Translating gives CASSEAGSPGGYF.